The clone carrying this T cell receptor (beta chain) was counted at least ten times. This sample was taken from a study of neurological immune-mediated disorders. One entry per CDR3 protein results from TCRdb running MiXCR on the 5' RACE reads. The sample contains about 20,000 distinct CDR3 sequences, 2% to 3% of which appear only once. Trimming removed 0 bases at V and 6 bases at J, with 13 bases between. The germline V gene encodes CDR1 SGHRS and CDR2 YFSETQ. This CDR3 spans 14 amino acids. The unsorted libraries were produced from 2 million PBMCs held at -80 C. The source is a young woman with multiple sclerosis. V usage is TRBV5-1 and J usage is TRBJ2-7; TRBD1 or TRBD2 may be the D gene (5 bases each). Sequencing was carried out using PBMCs. CDR3 DNA sequence: TGCGCCAGCAGCTTGGAGGGGACGGTCTCCGAGCAGTACTTC. This gives the protein CASSLEGTVSEQYF. Full variable domain (rest looked up from reference TRBV5-1 and TRBJ2-7): KAGVTQTPRYLIKTRGQQVTLSCSPISGHRSVSWYQQTPGQGLQFLFEYFSETQRNKGNFPGRFSGRQFSNSRSEMNVSTLELGDSALYLCASSLEGTVSEQYFGPGTRLTVT.